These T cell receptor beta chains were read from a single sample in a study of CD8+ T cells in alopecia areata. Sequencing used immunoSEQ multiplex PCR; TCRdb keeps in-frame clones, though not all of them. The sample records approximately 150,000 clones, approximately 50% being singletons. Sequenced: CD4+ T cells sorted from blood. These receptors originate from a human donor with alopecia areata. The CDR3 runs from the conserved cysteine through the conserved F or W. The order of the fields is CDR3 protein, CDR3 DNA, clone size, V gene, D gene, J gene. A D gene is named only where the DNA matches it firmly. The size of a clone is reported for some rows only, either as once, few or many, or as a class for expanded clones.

CDR3: CASSTLIVSNQPQHF
DNA: TGTGCCAGCAGCACACTGATCGTTAGCAATCAGCCCCAGCATTTT
size: -
V: TRBV28
D: -
J: TRBJ1-5

CDR3: CASSVGFQIYEQYF
DNA: TGTGCCAGCAGCGTTGGTTTTCAGATCTACGAGCAGTACTTC
size: -
V: TRBV9
D: -
J: TRBJ2-7

CDR3: CAWSVLRSSDTGELFF
DNA: TGTGCCTGGAGTGTACTAAGGTCGAGCGACACCGGGGAGCTGTTTTTT
size: -
V: TRBV30
D: -
J: TRBJ2-2

CDR3: CSVVGHTSYNEQFF
DNA: TGCAGCGTTGTGGGACATACATCCTACAATGAGCAGTTCTTC
size: -
V: TRBV29-1
D: -
J: TRBJ2-1

CDR3: CASSFGPGEGSDGYTF
DNA: TGTGCCAGCAGTTTCGGACCGGGAGAGGGATCCGATGGCTACACCTTC
size: -
V: TRBV28
D: -
J: TRBJ1-2

CDR3: CSVTDSPGTQYF
DNA: TGCAGCGTAACCGACAGTCCAGGGACCCAGTACTTC
size: -
V: TRBV29-1
D: -
J: TRBJ2-5

CDR3: CASSPEGQGRTEAFF
DNA: TGTGCCAGCAGCCCGGAGGGACAGGGAAGGACTGAAGCTTTCTTT
size: once
V: TRBV9
D: TRBD1
J: TRBJ1-1

CDR3: CASAETRSYGYTF
DNA: TGTGCCAGCGCGGAGACCCGCTCCTATGGCTACACCTTC
size: -
V: TRBV6-1
D: -
J: TRBJ1-2

CDR3: CSVLERGYNEQFF
DNA: TGCAGCGTTCTCGAGCGCGGATACAATGAGCAGTTCTTC
size: -
V: TRBV29-1
D: -
J: TRBJ2-1

CDR3: CASSQDGGPGAHTYEQYF
DNA: TGCGCCAGCAGCCAAGATGGAGGGCCAGGGGCTCATACCTACGAGCAGTACTTC
size: -
V: TRBV4-1
D: -
J: TRBJ2-7

CDR3: CASSVDGSSANNEQFF
DNA: TGTGCCAGCAGCGTAGATGGGAGTTCGGCGAACAATGAGCAGTTCTTC
size: -
V: TRBV9
D: -
J: TRBJ2-1

CDR3: CASSLFDEQFF
DNA: TGTGCCAGCAGTTTATTTGATGAGCAGTTCTTC
size: -
V: TRBV28
D: -
J: TRBJ2-1

CDR3: CASSVEEGLTYNEQFF
DNA: TGTGCCAGCAGCGTAGAGGAGGGACTAACCTACAATGAGCAGTTCTTC
size: -
V: TRBV9
D: TRBD2
J: TRBJ2-1

CDR3: CASEEISSTEAFF
DNA: TGTGCCAGCGAGGAGATTTCGAGCACTGAAGCTTTCTTT
size: -
V: TRBV7-9
D: -
J: TRBJ1-1

CDR3: CASRTIRGTQYF
DNA: TGTGCCAGCAGGACAATCCGGGGGACCCAGTACTTC
size: once
V: TRBV28
D: -
J: TRBJ2-5

CDR3: CASSLGTPLGYEQYF
DNA: TGTGCCAGCAGTTTAGGTACACCCCTTGGCTACGAGCAGTACTTC
size: -
V: TRBV28
D: -
J: TRBJ2-7

CDR3: CASGGYQETQYF
DNA: TGTGCCAGCGGGGGATACCAAGAGACCCAGTACTTC
size: -
V: TRBV7-3
D: -
J: TRBJ2-5

CDR3: CASSQDSSNQPQHF
DNA: TGCGCCAGCAGCCAAGACAGCAGCAATCAGCCCCAGCATTTT
size: -
V: TRBV5-1
D: -
J: TRBJ1-5

CDR3: CASSLYGTSETYEQYF
DNA: TGTGCCAGCAGCTTATATGGGACTAGCGAAACCTACGAGCAGTACTTC
size: few
V: TRBV7-3
D: TRBD2
J: TRBJ2-7

CDR3: CASSTRQGFETQYF
DNA: TGTGCCAGCAGCACCCGACAGGGCTTCGAGACCCAGTACTTC
size: -
V: TRBV14
D: TRBD1
J: TRBJ2-5

CDR3: CASSNRVGVGNEQFF
DNA: TGCGCCAGCAGCAACCGGGTGGGGGTTGGCAATGAGCAGTTCTTC
size: -
V: TRBV5-1
D: -
J: TRBJ2-1

CDR3: CASSEWGNQPQHF
DNA: TGTGCCAGCAGTGAATGGGGAAATCAGCCCCAGCATTTT
size: -
V: TRBV2
D: -
J: TRBJ1-5